These 14 T cell receptor beta chains were all obtained from the same sample, sequenced in a study of blood T cells in healthy people across ages. A J-beta primer mix and a sample-barcoded 5' primer were used in a second PCR of about 7 to 11 cycles. One entry per CDR3 protein, called by TCRdb with MiXCR from the 5' RACE reads. Here the sample spans approximately 790,000 distinct CDR3 sequences, 55% to 65% being singletons. Source material: blood. These receptors were obtained from a man younger than 40 in good health.

The chain combines TRBV9 with TRBJ2-5; D tentatively reads TRBD1 or TRBD2 (5 bases each). V lost 7 bases, J lost 5 bases, and 18 bases lay in between. Germline loops: CDR1 SGDLS, CDR2 YYNGEE. The CDR3 runs 14 residues. The CDR3 region has the DNA TGTGCCAGCGGTTCTGGGGGATCGGGGGAGACCCAGTACTTC. Translated: CASGSGGSGETQYF.

The rearrangement joins TRBV19 to TRBJ2-1; TRBD1 is a possible D gene (5 bases). This CDR3 is built from 15 residues. Germline V gives CDR1 LNHDA, CDR2 SQIVND (reference sequence). Trimming took 5 bases from V and 2 from J, leaving 13 bases between them. CDR3: CASSWMQGPYNEQFF. The CDR3 DNA reads as TGTGCCAGTAGTTGGATGCAGGGTCCCTACAATGAGCAGTTCTTC.

This chain links TRBV20-1 with TRBJ1-2; 12 nucleotides line up with TRBD1. After removal of 1 base from V and 6 bases from J, the junction contained 6 bases not matched to a gene. Germline values: CDR1 DFQATT, CDR2 SNEGSKA (reference sequence). The CDR3 runs 15 residues. CDR3 nucleotide sequence: TGCAGTGCTAGAGGGGACAGGGGGCTAAGAGATGGCTACACCTTC. Encoded protein: CSARGDRGLRDGYTF.

CDR3 sequence (DNA): TGTGCCAGCAGCTTAAAGGTAGAGACCCAGTACTTC. Translation: CASSLKVETQYF. The J gene is TRBJ2-5, the V gene TRBV5-6; D not certain. Trimming removed 2 bases from V and 4 bases from J, with 6 bases in between. This CDR3 is built from 12 residues. Per germline, CDR1 SGHDT and CDR2 YYEEEE.

This clonotype was found a few times. V gene TRBV12-3 or TRBV12-4 combines with J gene TRBJ2-1, with 7 bases identical to TRBD1. This CDR3 region has 11 residues. The ends lost 5 bases at V and 15 bases at J; junction bases unmatched: 7. CDR3 amino acids: CASSAGGRGFF. The CDR3 DNA reads as TGTGCCAGCAGTGCAGGGGGTAGGGGGTTCTTC.

The J gene is TRBJ2-3, the V gene TRBV4-2, with D possibly matching TRBD2 (7 bases). CDR1 is LGHNA and CDR2 is YNFKEQ in the germline V gene. CDR3 length equals 16 residues. V gave up 0 bases and J gave up 2 bases, with 12 bases separating them. The CDR3 is CASSQDAGAFTDTQYF. CDR3 in DNA: TGTGCCAGCAGCCAAGATGCGGGGGCGTTCACAGATACGCAGTATTTT.

This sequence joins TRBV11-2 and TRBJ1-2, with D unresolved. Trimming left V 5 bases short and J 3 bases short, with 10 bases between. This CDR3 is 13 amino acids long. CDR1 SGHAT and CDR2 FQNNGV come from the germline V gene. CDR3 nucleotides: TGTGCCAGCAGCCGAGACCCGGACTATGGCTACACCTTC. This encodes CASSRDPDYGYTF.

The chain carries TRBV20-1 and TRBJ1-2, with D possibly matching TRBD1 (6 bases). This CDR3 spans 14 amino acids. The V and J ends lost 3 bases and 7 bases respectively, with 18 bases between them. Germline assignment: CDR1 DFQATT and CDR2 SNEGSKA (reference sequence). The DNA of the CDR3 is TGCAGTGCTAGGGTACAGCCGGGGGGCTCTGGCTACACCTTC. It is translated as CSARVQPGGSGYTF.

In this sample, this clonotype turned up a few times. The V call is TRBV6-6, the J call TRBJ2-7; either TRBD1 or TRBD2 may supply D (6 bases each). The J call is uncertain, as TRBJ2-5 better fits the DNA end. This CDR3 has 14 amino acids. Germline assignment: CDR1 MNHNY and CDR2 SVGAGI (reference sequence). CDR3 nucleotides: TGTGCCAGCAGTTTTTGGGGGGCGGGGGAGACCCAGTACTTC. Translation: CASSFWGAGETQYF.

The V gene is TRBV29-1, the J gene TRBJ2-1; D is ambiguous. Trimming took 6 bases from V and 12 from J, leaving 6 bases between them. This CDR3 region has 8 residues. The germline V gene has CDR1 SQVTM and CDR2 ANQGSEA. CDR3 in amino acids: CSVDGQFF. The CDR3 DNA is TGCAGCGTCGATGGGCAGTTCTTC.

The chain links TRBV28 to TRBJ2-7, with 8 bases matching TRBD1. Germline loops: CDR1 MDHEN, CDR2 SYDVKM. This CDR3 is built from 15 residues. J lost 3 bases, V lost 5 bases, and 9 bases had no gene match. The CDR3 here is CASSRDRRGGYEQYF. The CDR3 nucleotides read TGTGCCAGCAGTCGGGACAGGAGAGGCGGCTACGAGCAGTACTTC.

This rearrangement joins TRBV6-5 to TRBJ2-1, with 7 bases matching TRBD2. Looked up from germline, CDR1 is MNHEY and CDR2 is SVGAGI. The J segment lost 8 bases and the V segment lost 5 bases, leaving 9 bases of the junction unmatched. The CDR3 sequence is 14 residues long. CDR3 residues: CASSETRLAYEQFF. The CDR3 DNA reads TGTGCCAGCAGTGAGACCCGACTAGCATATGAGCAGTTCTTC.

The chain couples TRBV29-1 to TRBJ1-2; D ambiguous. Germline values: CDR1 SQVTM, CDR2 ANQGSEA. The CDR3 runs 14 residues. The germline V and J ends were trimmed by 2 bases and 7 bases, with 17 bases remaining between them. CDR3 region: CSVETARDVSGYTF. In nucleotides, the CDR3 is TGCAGCGTTGAAACCGCCCGGGATGTAAGTGGCTACACCTTC.

As for this clonotype: Germline is not matched at one junction end, which may reflect a read error. The rearrangement joins TRBV28 to TRBJ2-5; 8 bases line up with TRBD2. This CDR3 comprises 15 residues. Per the germline V gene, CDR1 is MDHEN and CDR2 is SYDVKM. The chain's CDR3 is CATSPGSSGVETQYF. Here the CDR3 DNA reads TGTGCCACCAGTCCCGGGAGTAGCGGGGTAGAGACCCAGTACTTC.